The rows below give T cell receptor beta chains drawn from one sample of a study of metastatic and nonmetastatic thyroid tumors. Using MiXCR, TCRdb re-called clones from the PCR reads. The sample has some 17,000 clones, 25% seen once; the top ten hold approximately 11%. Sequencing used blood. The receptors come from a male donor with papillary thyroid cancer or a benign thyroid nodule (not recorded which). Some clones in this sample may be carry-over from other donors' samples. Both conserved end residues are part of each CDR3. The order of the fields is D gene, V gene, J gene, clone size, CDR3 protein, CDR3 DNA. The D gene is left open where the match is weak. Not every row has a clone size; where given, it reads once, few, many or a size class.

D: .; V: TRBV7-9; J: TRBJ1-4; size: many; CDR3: CASSLVGTNEKLFF; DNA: TGTGCCAGCAGCTTAGTGGGAACTAATGAAAAACTGTTTTTT
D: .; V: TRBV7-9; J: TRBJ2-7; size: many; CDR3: CASSLTGASYEQYF; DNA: TGTGCCAGCAGCTTAACAGGCGCCTCCTACGAGCAGTACTTC
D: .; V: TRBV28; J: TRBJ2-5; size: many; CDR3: CASSLGGEETQYF; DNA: TGTGCCAGCAGTTTGGGGGGCGAGGAGACCCAGTACTTC
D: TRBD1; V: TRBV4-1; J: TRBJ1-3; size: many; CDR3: CASSQDWARATGPGNTIYF; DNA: TGCGCCAGCAGCCAAGATTGGGCGCGAGCGACAGGGCCTGGAAACACCATATATTTT
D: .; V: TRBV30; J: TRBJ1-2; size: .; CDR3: CAWSGVGVDGYTF; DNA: TGTGCCTGGAGTGGGGTTGGCGTGGATGGCTACACCTTC
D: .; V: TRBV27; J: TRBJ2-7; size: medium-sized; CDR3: CASSTVATSYEQYF; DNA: TGTGCCAGCAGTACGGTAGCGACATCCTACGAGCAGTACTTC
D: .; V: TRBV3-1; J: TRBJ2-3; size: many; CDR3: CASSERSASTDTQYF; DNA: TGTGCCAGCAGCGAGCGTAGCGCAAGCACAGATACGCAGTATTTT
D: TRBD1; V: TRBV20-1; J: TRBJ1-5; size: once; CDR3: CSARVEGAGNQPQHF; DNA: TGCAGTGCTAGGGTCGAGGGGGCGGGCAATCAGCCCCAGCATTTT
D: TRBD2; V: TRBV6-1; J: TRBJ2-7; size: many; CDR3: CASSPRGGRYEQYF; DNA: TGTGCCAGCAGTCCCCGGGGAGGGAGGTACGAGCAGTACTTC
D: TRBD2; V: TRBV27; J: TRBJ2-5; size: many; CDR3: CASSQGLAGGGYQETQYF; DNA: TGTGCCAGCAGTCAAGGACTAGCGGGAGGCGGGTACCAAGAGACCCAGTACTTC
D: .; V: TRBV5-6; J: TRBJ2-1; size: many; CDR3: CASSRKLSSYNEQFF; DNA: TGTGCCAGCAGCCGCAAACTCAGCTCCTACAATGAGCAGTTCTTC
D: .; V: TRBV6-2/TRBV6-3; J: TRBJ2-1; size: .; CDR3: CASSYLKWSTYNEQFF; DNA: TGTGCCAGCAGTTACCTCAAGTGGAGCACCTACAATGAGCAGTTCTTC
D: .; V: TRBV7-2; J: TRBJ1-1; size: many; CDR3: CASSLSKGRFRDGKVEAFF; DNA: TGTGCCAGCAGCTTATCGAAAGGGAGGTTCCGGGACGGTAAAGTTGAAGCTTTCTTT
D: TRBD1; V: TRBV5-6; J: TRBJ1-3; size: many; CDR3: CASSSLTGGGNTIYF; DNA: TGTGCCAGCAGCTCCCTAACAGGGGGAGGAAACACCATATATTTT
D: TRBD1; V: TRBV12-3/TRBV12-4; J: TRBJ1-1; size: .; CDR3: CASSMTGGNGNTEAFF; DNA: TGTGCCAGCAGTATGACAGGGGGTAACGGGAACACTGAAGCTTTCTTT
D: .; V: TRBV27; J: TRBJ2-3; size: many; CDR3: CASSHHTDTQYF; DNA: TGTGCCAGCAGTCACCACACAGATACGCAGTATTTT
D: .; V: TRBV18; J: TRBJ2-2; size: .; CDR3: CASSPQQATGELFF; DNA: TGTGCCAGCTCACCTCAACAGGCCACCGGGGAGCTGTTTTTT
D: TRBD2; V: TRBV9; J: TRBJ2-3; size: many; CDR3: CASSVVSGGTDTQYF; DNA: TGTGCCAGCAGCGTAGTTAGCGGGGGTACAGATACGCAGTATTTT
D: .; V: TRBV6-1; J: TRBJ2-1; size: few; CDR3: CASSRRWVDEQFF; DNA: TGTGCCAGCAGTCGCAGATGGGTCGATGAGCAGTTCTTC
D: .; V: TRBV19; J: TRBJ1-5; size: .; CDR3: CASSIGTDINQPQHF; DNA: TGTGCCAGTAGTATAGGGACGGACATCAATCAGCCCCAGCATTTT
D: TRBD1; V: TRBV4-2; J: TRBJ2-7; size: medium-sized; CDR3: CASSQAHGTGYEQYF; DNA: TGTGCCAGCAGCCAAGCCCACGGGACAGGCTACGAGCAGTACTTC
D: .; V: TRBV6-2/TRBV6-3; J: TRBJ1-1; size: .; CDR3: CASSPENLAEAFF; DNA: TGTGCCAGCAGTCCCGAGAACCTAGCTGAAGCTTTCTTT
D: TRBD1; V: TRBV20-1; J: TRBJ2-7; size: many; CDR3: CSPGQGDYEQYF; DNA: TGCAGTCCGGGACAGGGGGACTACGAGCAGTACTTC
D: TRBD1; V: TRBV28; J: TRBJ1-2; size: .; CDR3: CASSYSAQYRGARYGYTF; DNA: TGTGCAAGCAGTTACTCTGCCCAGTACAGGGGAGCAAGATATGGCTACACCTTC
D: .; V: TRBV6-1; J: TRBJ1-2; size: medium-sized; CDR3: CASSEGGSVYGYTF; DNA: TGTGCCAGCAGTGAAGGTGGGTCAGTCTATGGCTACACCTTC
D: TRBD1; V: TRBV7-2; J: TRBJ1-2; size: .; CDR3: CASSLGGQGLGYTF; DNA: TGTGCCAGCAGCTTAGGGGGACAGGGTTTAGGCTACACCTTC
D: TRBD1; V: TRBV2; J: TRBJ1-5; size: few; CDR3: CASSEYRGDNQPQHF; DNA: TGTGCCAGCAGCGAATACAGGGGCGATAATCAGCCCCAGCATTTT
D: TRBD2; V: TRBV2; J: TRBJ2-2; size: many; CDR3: CASRKLAGGRTGELFF; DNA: TGTGCCAGCAGGAAACTAGCGGGGGGGCGTACCGGGGAGCTGTTTTTT
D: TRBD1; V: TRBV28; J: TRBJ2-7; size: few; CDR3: CASTLRDRGLEQYF; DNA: TGTGCCAGCACTTTAAGGGACAGGGGGCTTGAGCAGTACTTC
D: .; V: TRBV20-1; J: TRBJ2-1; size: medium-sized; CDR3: CSARTSSDYNEQFF; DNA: TGCAGTGCTAGAACTAGTTCAGACTACAATGAGCAGTTCTTC
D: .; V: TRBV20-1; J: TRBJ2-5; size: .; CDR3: CSAREGMQETQYF; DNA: TGCAGTGCTAGAGAAGGGATGCAAGAGACCCAGTACTTC
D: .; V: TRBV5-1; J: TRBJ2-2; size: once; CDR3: CASSGVGNTGELFF; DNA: TGCGCCAGCAGTGGGGTCGGCAACACCGGGGAGCTGTTTTTT
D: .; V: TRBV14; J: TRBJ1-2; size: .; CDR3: CASSQQHNYGYTF; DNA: TGTGCCAGCAGCCAGCAACACAACTATGGCTACACCTTC
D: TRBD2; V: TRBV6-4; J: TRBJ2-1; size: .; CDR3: CANSAGTSGINEQFF; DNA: TGTGCCAACAGTGCCGGGACTAGCGGTATTAATGAGCAGTTCTTC
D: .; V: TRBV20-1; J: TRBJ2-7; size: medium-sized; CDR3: CSARELQGYEQYF; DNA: TGCAGTGCTAGAGAACTACAGGGCTACGAGCAGTACTTC
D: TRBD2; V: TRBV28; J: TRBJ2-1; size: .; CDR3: CASSLLDRISGSNEQFF; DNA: TGTGCCAGCAGTTTATTGGACAGGATTAGCGGGAGTAATGAGCAGTTCTTC
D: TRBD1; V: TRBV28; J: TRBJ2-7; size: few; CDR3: CASSADAGGGEQYF; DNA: TGTGCCAGCAGCGCCGATGCAGGGGGCGGCGAGCAGTACTTC
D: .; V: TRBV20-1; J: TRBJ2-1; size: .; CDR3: CSASGPNEQFF; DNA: TGCAGTGCTTCGGGCCCGAATGAGCAGTTCTTC
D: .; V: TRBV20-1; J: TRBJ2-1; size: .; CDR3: CSARLGDYNEQFF; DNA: TGCAGTGCTAGACTTGGGGACTACAATGAGCAGTTCTTC
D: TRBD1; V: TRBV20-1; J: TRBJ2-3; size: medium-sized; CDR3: CSARKQGGDTQYF; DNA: TGCAGTGCTAGAAAACAGGGGGGAGATACGCAGTATTTT
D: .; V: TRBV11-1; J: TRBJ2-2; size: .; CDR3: CASSFPSSGELFF; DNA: TGTGCCAGCAGCTTTCCATCCTCCGGGGAGCTGTTTTTT
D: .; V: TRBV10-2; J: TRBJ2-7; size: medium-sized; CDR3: CASHRDKFSYEQYF; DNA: TGCGCCAGCCATCGGGACAAATTCTCCTACGAGCAGTACTTC
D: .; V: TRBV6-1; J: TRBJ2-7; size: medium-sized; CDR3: CASRQGGYEQYF; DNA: TGTGCCAGCAGACAGGGTGGCTACGAGCAGTACTTC
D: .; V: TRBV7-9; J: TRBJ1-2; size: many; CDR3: CASSLADGYTF; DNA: TGTGCCAGCAGCTTGGCAGATGGCTACACCTTC
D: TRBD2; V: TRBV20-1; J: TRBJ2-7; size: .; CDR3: CSAAPPTSGYEQYF; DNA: TGCAGTGCCGCACCCCCTACTAGCGGGTACGAGCAGTACTTC
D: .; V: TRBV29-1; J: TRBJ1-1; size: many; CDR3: CSVEGSGGVVTEAFF; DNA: TGCAGCGTTGAAGGGTCTGGGGGAGTGGTCACTGAAGCTTTCTTT
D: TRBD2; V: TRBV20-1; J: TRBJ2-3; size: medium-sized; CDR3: CSARANSGSSTDTQYF; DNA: TGCAGTGCTAGAGCCAATAGCGGGAGTAGCACAGATACGCAGTATTTT
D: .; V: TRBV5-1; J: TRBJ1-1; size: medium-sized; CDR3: CASSLAVSVRGTTEAFF; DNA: TGCGCCAGCAGCTTGGCGGTTTCGGTAAGGGGTACCACTGAAGCTTTCTTT
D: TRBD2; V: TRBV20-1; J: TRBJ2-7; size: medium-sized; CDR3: CSTGGREIYEQYF; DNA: TGCAGTACTGGAGGGCGGGAGATCTACGAGCAGTACTTC
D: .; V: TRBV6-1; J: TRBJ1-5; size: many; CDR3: CASSQSDSNQPQHF; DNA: TGTGCCAGCAGTCAATCGGACAGCAATCAGCCCCAGCATTTT
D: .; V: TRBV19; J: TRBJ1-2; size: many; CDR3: CASSILGVDYGYTF; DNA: TGTGCCAGTAGTATCCTAGGGGTTGACTATGGCTACACCTTC
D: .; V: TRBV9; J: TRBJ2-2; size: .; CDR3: CASSASWSAGELFF; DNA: TGTGCCAGCAGCGCTAGCTGGAGTGCCGGGGAGCTGTTTTTT
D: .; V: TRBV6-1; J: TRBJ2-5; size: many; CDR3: CASLSGGGSSRETQYF; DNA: TGTGCCAGCCTTAGTGGGGGCGGGAGTAGTCGAGAGACCCAGTACTTC
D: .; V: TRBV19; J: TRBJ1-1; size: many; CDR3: CASSGRGFRMNTEAFF; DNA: TGTGCCAGTTCAGGCAGGGGATTTAGGATGAACACTGAAGCTTTCTTT
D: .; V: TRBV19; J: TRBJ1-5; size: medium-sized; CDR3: CASNNLEAHQPQHF; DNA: TGTGCCAGTAACAACCTGGAGGCTCATCAGCCCCAGCATTTT
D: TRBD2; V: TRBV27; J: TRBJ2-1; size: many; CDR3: CASSFIMGLAGVSSYNEQFF; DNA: TGTGCCAGCAGTTTCATCATGGGGCTAGCGGGAGTTAGCTCCTACAATGAGCAGTTCTTC
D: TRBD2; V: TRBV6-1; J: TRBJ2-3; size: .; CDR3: CASSEATGGSDTLYF; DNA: TGTGCCAGCAGTGAAGCTACCGGGGGGTCAGATACGCTGTATTTT
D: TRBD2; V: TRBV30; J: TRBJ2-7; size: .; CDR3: CAWRRGSSFYEQYF; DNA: TGTGCCTGGCGTCGCGGGAGCTCTTTCTACGAGCAGTACTTC